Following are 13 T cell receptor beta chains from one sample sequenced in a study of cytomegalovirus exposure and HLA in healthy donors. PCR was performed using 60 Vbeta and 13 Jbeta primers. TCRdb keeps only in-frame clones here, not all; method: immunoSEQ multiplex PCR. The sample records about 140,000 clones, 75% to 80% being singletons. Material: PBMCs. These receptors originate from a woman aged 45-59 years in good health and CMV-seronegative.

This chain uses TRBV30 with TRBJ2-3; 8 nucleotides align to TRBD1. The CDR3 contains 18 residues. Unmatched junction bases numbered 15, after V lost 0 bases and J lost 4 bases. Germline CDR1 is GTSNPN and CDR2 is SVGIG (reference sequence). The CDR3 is CAWSVWGTGPPGADTQYF. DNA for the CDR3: TGTGCCTGGAGTGTATGGGGGACAGGTCCTCCCGGGGCAGATACGCAGTATTTT.

CDR3 residues: CASSQEGPTDTQYF. Here the CDR3 DNA reads TGTGCCAGCTCACAGGAGGGACCCACAGATACGCAGTATTTT. This chain uses TRBV18 with TRBJ2-3, with D tentatively TRBD2 (6 bases). Germline V lookup: CDR1 KGHSH, CDR2 LQKENI. Trimming left V 4 bases short and J 2 bases short, with 10 bases between. The CDR3 spans 14 residues.

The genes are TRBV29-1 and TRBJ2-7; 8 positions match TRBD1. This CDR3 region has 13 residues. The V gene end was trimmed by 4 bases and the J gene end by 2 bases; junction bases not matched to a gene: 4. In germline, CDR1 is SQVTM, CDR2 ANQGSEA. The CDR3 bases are TGCAGCGTTGCGGGACAGGCAGCCTACGAGCAGTACTTC. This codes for CSVAGQAAYEQYF.

CDR3 amino acids: CASSVGQAPYEQYF. The CDR3 nucleotides are TGTGCCAGCAGTGTCGGACAGGCCCCCTACGAGCAGTACTTC. The chain carries TRBV2 and TRBJ2-5; 7 nucleotides align to TRBD1. The J call is doubtful: the DNA matches TRBJ2-7 better. The CDR3 runs 14 residues. Germline loops: CDR1 SNHLY, CDR2 FYNNEI.

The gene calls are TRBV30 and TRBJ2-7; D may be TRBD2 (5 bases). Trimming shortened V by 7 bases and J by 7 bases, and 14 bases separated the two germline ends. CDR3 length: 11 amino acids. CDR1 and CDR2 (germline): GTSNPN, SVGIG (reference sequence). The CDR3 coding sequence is TGTGCCTCGCTCCGGGGTGGGGAGCAGTACTTC. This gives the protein CASLRGGEQYF. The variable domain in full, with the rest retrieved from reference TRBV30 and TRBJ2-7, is SQTIHQWPATLVQPVGSPLSLECTVEGTSNPNLYWYRQAAGRGLQLLFYSVGIGQISSEVPQNLSASRPQDRQFILSSKKLLLSDSGFYLCASLRGGEQYFGPGTRLTVT.

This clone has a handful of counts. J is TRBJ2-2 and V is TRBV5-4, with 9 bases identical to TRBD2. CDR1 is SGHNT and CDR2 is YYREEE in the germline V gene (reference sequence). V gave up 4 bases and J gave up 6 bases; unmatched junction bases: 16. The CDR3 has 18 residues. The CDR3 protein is CASSQDWSGGSSAGELFF. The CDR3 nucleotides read TGTGCCAGCAGCCAAGATTGGAGCGGGGGGTCAAGTGCCGGGGAGCTGTTTTTT.

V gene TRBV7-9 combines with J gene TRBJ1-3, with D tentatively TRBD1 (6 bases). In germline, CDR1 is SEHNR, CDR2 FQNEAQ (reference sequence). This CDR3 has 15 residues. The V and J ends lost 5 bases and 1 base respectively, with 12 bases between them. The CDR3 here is CASSTEDRSGNTIYF. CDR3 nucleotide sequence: TGTGCCAGCAGCACCGAAGACAGGTCTGGAAACACCATATATTTT.

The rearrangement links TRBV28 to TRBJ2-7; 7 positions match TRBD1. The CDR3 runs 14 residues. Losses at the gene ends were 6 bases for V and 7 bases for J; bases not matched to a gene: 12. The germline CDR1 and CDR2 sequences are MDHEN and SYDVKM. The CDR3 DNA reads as TGTGCCAGCAGGACCGGGACAGCCCTTTGGGAGCAGTACTTC. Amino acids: CASRTGTALWEQYF.

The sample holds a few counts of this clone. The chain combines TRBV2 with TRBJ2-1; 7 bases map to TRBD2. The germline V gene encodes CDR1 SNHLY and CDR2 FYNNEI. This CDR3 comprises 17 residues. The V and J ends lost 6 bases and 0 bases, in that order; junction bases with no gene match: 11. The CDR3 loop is CASRDPTSSSSYNEQFF. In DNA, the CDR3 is TGTGCCAGCAGGGACCCGACTAGCTCGAGCTCCTACAATGAGCAGTTCTTC.

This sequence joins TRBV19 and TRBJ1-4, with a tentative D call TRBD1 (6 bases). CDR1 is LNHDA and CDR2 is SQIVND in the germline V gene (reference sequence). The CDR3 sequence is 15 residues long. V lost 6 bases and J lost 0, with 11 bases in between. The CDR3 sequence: CASSINRATNEKLFF. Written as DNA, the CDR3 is TGTGCCAGTAGCATAAACAGGGCAACTAATGAAAAACTGTTTTTT.

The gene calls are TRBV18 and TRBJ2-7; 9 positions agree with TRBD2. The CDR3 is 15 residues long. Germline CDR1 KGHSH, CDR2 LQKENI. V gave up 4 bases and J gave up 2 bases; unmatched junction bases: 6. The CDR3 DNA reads TGTGCCAGCTCACTCGGGACTAGCAGTACCTACGAGCAGTACTTC. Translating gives CASSLGTSSTYEQYF. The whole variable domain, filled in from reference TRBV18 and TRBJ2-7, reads NAGVMQNPRHLVRRRGQEARLRCSPMKGHSHVYWYRQLPEEGLKFMVYLQKENIIDESGMPKERFSAEFPKEGPSILRIQQVVRGDSAAYFCASSLGTSSTYEQYFGPGTRLTVT.

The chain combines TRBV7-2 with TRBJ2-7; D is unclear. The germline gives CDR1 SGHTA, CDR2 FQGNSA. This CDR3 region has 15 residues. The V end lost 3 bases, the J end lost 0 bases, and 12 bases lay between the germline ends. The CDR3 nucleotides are TGTGCCAGCAGCTTTTCTCGTCTGAGCTCCTACGAGCAGTACTTC. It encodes CASSFSRLSSYEQYF. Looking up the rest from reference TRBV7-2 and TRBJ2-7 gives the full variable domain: GAGVSQSPSNKVTEKGKDVELRCDPISGHTALYWYRQSLGQGLEFLIYFQGNSAPDKSGLPSDRFSAERTGGSVSTLTIQRTQQEDSAVYLCASSFSRLSSYEQYFGPGTRLTVT.

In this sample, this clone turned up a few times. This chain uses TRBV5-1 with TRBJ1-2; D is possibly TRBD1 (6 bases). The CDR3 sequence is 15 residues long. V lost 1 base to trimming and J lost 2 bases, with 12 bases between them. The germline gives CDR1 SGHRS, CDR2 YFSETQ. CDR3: CASSLSSGVNYGYTF. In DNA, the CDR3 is TGCGCCAGCAGCTTGTCTTCAGGGGTAAACTATGGCTACACCTTC.